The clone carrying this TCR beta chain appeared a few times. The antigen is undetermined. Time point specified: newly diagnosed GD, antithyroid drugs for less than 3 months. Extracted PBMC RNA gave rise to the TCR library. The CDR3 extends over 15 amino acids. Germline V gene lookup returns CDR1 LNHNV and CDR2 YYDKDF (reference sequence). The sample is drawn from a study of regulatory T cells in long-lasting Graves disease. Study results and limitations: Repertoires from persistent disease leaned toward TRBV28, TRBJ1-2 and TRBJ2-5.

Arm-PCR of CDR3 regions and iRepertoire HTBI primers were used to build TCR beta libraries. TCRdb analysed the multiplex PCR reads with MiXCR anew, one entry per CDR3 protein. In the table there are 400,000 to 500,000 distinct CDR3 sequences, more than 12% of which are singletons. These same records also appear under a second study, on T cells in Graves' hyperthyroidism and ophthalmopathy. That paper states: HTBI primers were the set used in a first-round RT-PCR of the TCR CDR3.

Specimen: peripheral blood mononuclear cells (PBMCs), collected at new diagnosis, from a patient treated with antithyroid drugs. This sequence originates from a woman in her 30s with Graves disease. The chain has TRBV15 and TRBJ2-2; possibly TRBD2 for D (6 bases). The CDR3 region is CATSGAGSDTGELFF. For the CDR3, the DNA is TGTGCTACTTCTGGGGCGGGAAGTGACACCGGGGAGCTGTTTTTT.